This entry lists 2 T cell receptor beta chains sequenced from one sample in a study of cytotoxic CD8 clonotypes in ibrutinib-treated CLL (dated by TCRdb to the early 2020s). The library was generated by the immunoSEQ multiplex PCR assay. This immuneACCESS table, as held by TCRdb, lists in-frame sequences with V and J called but not all clones. Of the missing ones, under half trace to an unresolved V gene in checked studies; the others have no known cause. The sample records a few hundred thousand clones, roughly 70% of which are singletons. About 16% of the sample is held by the ten biggest clonotypes. The time point label here, explained by the study, means: roughly 2 years on ibrutinib. The specimen comprised PBMCs, sampled after 24 months of ibrutinib treatment. The receptors were gathered from a human donor with chronic lymphocytic leukemia.

This chain connects TRBV29-1 to TRBJ2-3; no definite D call. The CDR3 runs to 12 residues. CDR1 SQVTM and CDR2 ANQGSEA come from the germline V gene. Trimming removed 7 bases at V and 11 bases at J, with 19 bases between. CDR3 DNA sequence: TGCAGCGGAACAGAGGCCCCGTTGCGGCAGTATTTT. Amino acid sequence: CSGTEAPLRQYF.

This clone came up a few times. The CDR3 DNA reads as TGCAGCGTTGGGGAGGTTGAGCAGTTCTTC. This encodes CSVGEVEQFF. The gene calls are TRBV29-1 and TRBJ2-1, with D maybe TRBD2 (6 bases). V was clipped by 4 bases and J by 9 bases, with 7 bases between them. The V gene's germline CDR1 is SQVTM and CDR2 ANQGSEA. The CDR3 is made up of 10 amino acids.